One and the same sample provided the 20 T cell receptor beta chains below, sequenced in a study of blood T cell repertoires in COVID-19. This table comes from immunoSEQ multiplex PCR, and its TCRdb copy is limited to in-frame clones, with some not included. Of about 140,000 clones in the sample, about 80% were seen once. Sample: peripheral blood. Every receptor here comes from a man aged 65-85 years who had recovered from COVID-19.

The chain combines TRBV11-1 with TRBJ2-3, with 15 bases identical to TRBD2. CDR3 length: 16 residues. Trimming at V came to 4 bases and at J to 4 bases, leaving 3 bases not matched to a gene. The V gene's germline CDR1 is SGHAT and CDR2 FQDESV (reference sequence). CDR3 in DNA: TGTGCCAGCAGCTCCCGGACTAGCGGGAGGGCAGATACGCAGTATTTT. Protein: CASSSRTSGRADTQYF.

The chain has TRBV7-3 and TRBJ2-5, with 8 bases lining up with TRBD2. The CDR3 is 14 residues long. The V segment lost 5 bases and the J segment 5 bases; nucleotides outside the gene matches: 7. Germline V gene lookup returns CDR1 SGHTA and CDR2 FQGTGA. CDR3 sequence (DNA): TGTGCCAGCAGCCCTGCGGGGGGCCGGGAGACCCAGTACTTC. Protein sequence: CASSPAGGRETQYF.

The chain employs TRBV21-1 and TRBJ2-5; the table names TRBD1, a call not compared with the DNA. TRBV21-1 is reported as a pseudogene. The CDR3 is 14 residues long. The CDR3 DNA sequence: TGTGCCAGCCGAAGGGGGTGTTGGCAAGAGACCCAGTACTTC. Its protein product is CASRRGCWQETQYF.

The V and J genes are TRBV13 and TRBJ2-2; possible D gene TRBD1, 6 bases. Germline V gives CDR1 PRHDT, CDR2 FYEKMQ (reference sequence). Trimming stripped 5 bases from V and 9 bases from J, with 22 bases between. The CDR3 has 16 amino acids. The CDR3 sequence is CASSAKSLSGARELFF. DNA of the CDR3: TGTGCCAGCAGCGCGAAGTCCCTATCAGGGGCCCGGGAGCTGTTTTTT.

This chain uses TRBV30 with TRBJ1-3, with D perhaps matching TRBD1 (5 bases). The CDR3 runs 14 residues. Germline CDR1 GTSNPN, CDR2 SVGIG (reference sequence). The V gene lost 2 bases and the J gene lost 8 bases, with 16 bases spanning the gap. The CDR3: CAWSRGHLGDTIYF. The CDR3 region has the DNA TGTGCCTGGAGTAGAGGACATCTTGGGGACACCATATATTTT.

This clone was seen only once. The chain carries TRBV9 and TRBJ2-1; the match to TRBD2 covers 9 bases. The V gene end was trimmed by 0 bases and the J gene end by 10 bases; junction bases not matched to a gene: 8. Germline V lookup: CDR1 SGDLS, CDR2 YYNGEE. This CDR3 is built from 15 residues. DNA for the CDR3: TGTGCCAGCAGCGTAGATCGTAGCGGGAGCCAGGAGCAGTTCTTC. It codes for CASSVDRSGSQEQFF.

The chain has TRBV25-1 and TRBJ2-1; D is possibly TRBD2 (6 bases). The CDR3 sequence is 13 residues long. V lost 4 bases, J lost 9 bases, and 13 bases lay in between. CDR1 and CDR2 (germline): MGHDK, SYGVNS. For the CDR3, the DNA is TGTGCCAGCAGTGTCACGGGGGTGGGTGAGCAGTTCTTC. The encoded protein is CASSVTGVGEQFF.

This clone appeared a single time. The V and J genes are TRBV18 and TRBJ2-2; 8 nucleotides align to TRBD2. The CDR3 runs to 17 residues. From germline, CDR1 is KGHSH and CDR2 LQKENI. V trimming: 3 bases; J trimming: 3 bases; junction bases outside the gene matches: 9. The CDR3 DNA reads as TGTGCCAGCTCACCCCTTCCCGGGAGGGCGGACACCGGGGAGCTGTTTTTT. It yields the protein CASSPLPGRADTGELFF. Drawing the rest from reference TRBV18 and TRBJ2-2, the complete variable domain is NAGVMQNPRHLVRRRGQEARLRCSPMKGHSHVYWYRQLPEEGLKFMVYLQKENIIDESGMPKERFSAEFPKEGPSILRIQQVVRGDSAAYFCASSPLPGRADTGELFFGEGSRLTVL.

This clone occurred many times. The chain uses TRBV2 and TRBJ2-1; TRBD2 matches 10 bases. V lost 6 bases, J lost 5 bases, and 1 base stayed unmatched. CDR1 is SNHLY, CDR2 FYNNEI, per germline. The CDR3 has 13 amino acids. CDR3 region: CASRAGGNNEQFF. The DNA of the CDR3 is TGTGCCAGCAGAGCGGGAGGGAACAATGAGCAGTTCTTC.

The gene calls are TRBV29-1 and TRBJ1-1; D is ambiguous. This CDR3 spans 11 amino acids. From germline, CDR1 is SQVTM and CDR2 ANQGSEA. Between the trimmed V and J ends, which lost 2 bases and 7 bases, there was a span of 8 bases. CDR3 DNA: TGCAGCGTTGAATCTGGCCTTGAAGCTTTCTTT. Amino acid sequence: CSVESGLEAFF.

J is TRBJ2-3 and V is TRBV6-1, with D possibly TRBD2 on 5 matching bases. The CDR3 has 16 amino acids. Germline-derived CDR1 and CDR2 are MNHNS and SASEGT. The ends were cut back, 3 bases at V and 5 bases at J, with 18 bases in the middle. The CDR3 reads CASSEKGGGLQDTQYF. The CDR3 DNA follows: TGTGCCAGCAGTGAGAAGGGTGGCGGACTGCAAGATACGCAGTATTTT.

The rearrangement uses TRBV18 and TRBJ2-7; no definite D call. This CDR3 region has 16 residues. V was cut by 0 bases and J by 0 bases, with 12 bases left in between. Germline V gives CDR1 KGHSH, CDR2 LQKENI. CDR3 sequence reads: CASSPPSNSPSYEQYF. For the CDR3, the DNA is TGTGCCAGCTCACCACCGTCGAACAGCCCCTCCTACGAGCAGTACTTC.

The chain recombines TRBV19 with TRBJ2-1, with unresolved D. V was cut by 6 bases and J by 5 bases, with 11 bases left in between. This CDR3 comprises 13 residues. Looked up from germline, CDR1 is LNHDA and CDR2 is SQIVND (reference sequence). The DNA of the CDR3 is TGTGCCAGTAGCCCTTTCGTTGACAATGAGCAGTTCTTC. Amino acids: CASSPFVDNEQFF.

The chain uses TRBV4-3 and TRBJ2-5; TRBD2 is a possible D gene (6 bases). This CDR3 has 14 residues. In germline, CDR1 is LGHNA, CDR2 YSLEER. V lost 1 base and J 5 bases, leaving 11 bases between the germline ends. CDR3 coding DNA: TGCGCCAGCAGCCAAGGCCTAGCGAGGGAGACCCAGTACTTC. This codes for CASSQGLARETQYF.

The rearrangement links TRBV19 to TRBJ1-5; unclear D gene. V lost 8 bases, J lost 0 bases, and 11 bases lay in between. Germline CDR1 is LNHDA and CDR2 is SQIVND (reference sequence). The CDR3 is 14 residues long. Here the CDR3 DNA reads TGTGCCAGTGGTGTAACAGTTAGCAATCAGCCCCAGCATTTT. Translating gives CASGVTVSNQPQHF. The full variable domain, in which reference TRBV19 and TRBJ1-5 provide the parts outside the CDR3, is DGGITQSPKYLFRKEGQNVTLSCEQNLNHDAMYWYRQDPGQGLRLIYYSQIVNDFQKGDIAEGYSVSREKKESFPLTVTSAQKNPTAFYLCASGVTVSNQPQHFGDGTRLSIL.

This chain connects TRBV7-2 to TRBJ2-7; 7 bases align to TRBD2. CDR3 length: 14 residues. Germline values: CDR1 SGHTA, CDR2 FQGNSA. Trimming took 5 bases from V and 3 from J; bases not matched to a gene: 7. CDR3 protein: CASSPGDYFYEQYF. The CDR3 DNA sequence: TGTGCCAGCAGCCCGGGGGACTATTTCTACGAGCAGTACTTC.

The chain recombines TRBV7-8 with TRBJ2-3; D might be TRBD1 (5 bases). Germline CDR1 SGHVS, CDR2 FQNEAQ. The V and J ends lost 5 bases and 2 bases respectively, with 8 bases between them. CDR3 length equals 13 residues. DNA of the CDR3: TGTGCCAGCAGCCGACAGAACACAGATACGCAGTATTTT. It is translated as CASSRQNTDTQYF.

This sequence joins TRBV28 and TRBJ1-1; TRBD1 is a possible D gene (6 bases). The germline V gene encodes CDR1 MDHEN and CDR2 SYDVKM. The CDR3 contains 13 residues. The germline V and J ends were trimmed by 8 bases and 10 bases, with 20 bases remaining between them. The CDR3 protein is CASLTQGQSRAFF. The CDR3 bases are TGTGCCAGCCTCACGCAGGGGCAGAGCAGAGCTTTCTTT.

This clone was seen more than once but under ten times. J is TRBJ2-3 and V is TRBV9, with D tentatively TRBD1 (6 bases). Trimming removed 6 bases from V and 4 bases from J, with 21 bases in between. CDR1 is SGDLS and CDR2 is YYNGEE in the germline V gene. This CDR3 spans 16 amino acids. CDR3 loop: CASMTGAGDRPDTQYF. CDR3 coding DNA: TGTGCCAGCATGACCGGGGCAGGGGATAGGCCAGATACGCAGTATTTT.

This clone turned up a few times. The chain employs TRBV5-1 and TRBJ1-1, with a tentative D call TRBD1 (6 bases). Germline assignment: CDR1 SGHRS and CDR2 YFSETQ. V shed 4 bases and J shed 2 bases, with 15 bases lying between them. CDR3 size: 15 residues. The CDR3: CASSPITGINTEAFF. As DNA, the CDR3 is TGCGCCAGCAGCCCAATAACAGGGATTAACACTGAAGCTTTCTTT.